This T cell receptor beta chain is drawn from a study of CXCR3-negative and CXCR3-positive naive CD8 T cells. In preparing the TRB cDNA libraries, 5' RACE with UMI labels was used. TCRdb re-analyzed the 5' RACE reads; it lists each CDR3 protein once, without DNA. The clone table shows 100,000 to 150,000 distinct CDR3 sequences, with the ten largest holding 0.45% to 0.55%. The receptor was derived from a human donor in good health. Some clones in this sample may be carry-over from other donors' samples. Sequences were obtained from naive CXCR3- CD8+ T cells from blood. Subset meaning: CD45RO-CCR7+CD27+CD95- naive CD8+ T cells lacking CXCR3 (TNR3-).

CDR3 sequence: CASSAIAGGYNEQFF. This chain connects TRBV7-2 to TRBJ2-1; TCRdb reports TRBD2, a call that lacks DNA to check it against. This CDR3 spans 15 amino acids. The germline V gene has CDR1 SGHTA and CDR2 FQGNSA. Using reference TRBV7-2 and TRBJ2-1 for the parts outside the CDR3, the full variable domain is GAGVSQSPSNKVTEKGKDVELRCDPISGHTALYWYRQSLGQGLEFLIYFQGNSAPDKSGLPSDRFSAERTGGSVSTLTIQRTQQEDSAVYLCASSAIAGGYNEQFFGPGTRLTVL.